This note documents a single TCR beta chain sequence. Its antigen specificity is not known. Per-base qualities were not stored, and no clone one base away is much larger. Genomic DNA was isolated from the sorted cells so that the TCRbeta CDR3 region could be sequenced. The immunoSEQ Assay was used to sequence the TCRbeta CDR3 regions. Held by TCRdb, this immuneACCESS table contains in-frame sequences only and omits some clones. Under half of the omission traces to an unresolved V gene where checked; the cause of the rest is unknown. For this sample the table gives roughly 56,000 clones, of which roughly 82% were detected only once. Together, the top ten hold more than 3.5% of the sample. This sample is drawn from a study of OX40 agonist ivuxolimab in advanced cancers. With respect to the entire study: The costimulatory receptor OX40 (CD134) was targeted by ivuxolimab, a fully human IgG2 agonistic monoclonal antibody. The dose-escalation cohort was 82.7% male with a mean age of approximately 59 years, ranging from about 23 to 85. Intravenous ivuxolimab was administered to patients every 2 weeks at six dose levels: 0.01, 0.1, 0.3, 1.5, 3 and 10 mg/kg. Prior anti-PD-1, anti-PD-L1 or anti-CTLA-4 therapy was permitted, and about two fifths of dose-escalation patients had received checkpoint inhibitors. Partial responses were achieved by three dose-escalation patients, of whom one had hepatocellular carcinoma and two had cutaneous melanoma. Of the 50 or so patients in dose escalation, around 20 had hepatocellular carcinoma, some 15 had melanoma, 9 had renal cell carcinoma and 9 had head and neck cancer. The purpose of peripheral TCRbeta sequencing was to test whether ivuxolimab changed TCR sequence diversity and led to clonal T-cell expansion. The monotherapy dose-escalation portion (N ≈ 55 patients) of the phase I ivuxolimab trial is reported in the paper.

The trial excluded patients who had a history of autoimmune disease or were on systemic immunosuppression. In every dose cohort, peripheral blood was drawn for TCR sequencing at baseline, cycle 4 day 1, and cycle 7 day 1. The samples were drawn from a first-in-human, open-label, multicenter phase I dose-escalation trial of ivuxolimab. Adults with locally advanced or metastatic melanoma, renal cell carcinoma, hepatocellular carcinoma or head and neck squamous cell carcinoma were enrolled in the trial. Before TCR sequencing, CD4+ and CD8+ T cells were separately sorted from peripheral blood. General study outcomes and caveats: The antigen specificity of the clonally expanded peripheral T cells was not determined. At doses of 0.1 to 3.0 mg/kg, clonal expansion of both CD4+ and CD8+ blood T cells was observed from baseline to week 6. Low levels of normalized T-cell clonal expansion were also shown by some nonresponding patients. After ivuxolimab, more expanded clones were found on average in CD8+ T cells than in CD4+ T cells. Partial responders in the 0.1-3.0 mg/kg groups had among the lowest normalized peripheral clonal expansion, especially among CD8+ T cells.

This clonotype originated in an adult with an advanced solid tumor such as melanoma, head and neck, liver or kidney cancer. The sequencing used CD4+ or CD8+ T cells sorted from blood, collected in a trial of the OX40 agonist ivuxolimab.

The sequenced DNA is TGTGCCTCCGGGGGCTACGAGCAGTACTTC. This codes for CASGGYEQYF. Recombination joined TRBV19 with TRBJ2-7; a tentative D match to TRBD2 spans 6 bases. CDR1 and CDR2, per the germline V gene (reference sequence), are LNHDA and SQIVND. The V end loses 11 bases and the J end loses 3 bases, and a stretch of 8 bases separates them. The CDR3 numbers 10 residues from cysteine through phenylalanine. The read is trimmed to its CDR3 DNA, 30 bases read in frame from base 1.